This T cell receptor (beta chain) was identified during a study of blood T cells in healthy people across ages. Broader study findings: Naive CD4+ cell counts and diversity both ran higher in long-lived than in aged donors.

Next came a second PCR, run for about 6 to 11 cycles, which used a sample-barcoded 5' primer along with a J-beta primer mix. A template-switch adaptor with 12 random nucleotides tagged each cDNA molecule. Paired-end reads containing CDR3 totaled no fewer than 2.5 million for each sample. TCRdb itself ran the 5' RACE reads through MiXCR, one entry per CDR3 protein. The data contain about 810,000 distinct CDR3 sequences, under 40% of them singletons. With respect to this clonotype: Its antigen is unknown.

The ends were cut back, 4 bases at V and 7 bases at J, with 24 bases in the middle. Germline V gives CDR1 SGHRS, CDR2 YFSETQ. This CDR3 is 17 amino acids long. The sequenced sample consisted of blood. This receptor was identified in a man in his late teens or twenties in good health. V gene TRBV5-1 combines with J gene TRBJ2-1; D is possibly TRBD1 (6 bases). CDR3 coding DNA: TGCGCCAGCAGCCCGTCAAACAGGGCGGATGGTCCAAATGAGCAGTTCTTC. Encoded protein: CASSPSNRADGPNEQFF.